These T cell receptor beta chains were read from a single sample in a study of human T cells and chemical hapten exposure. MiXCR was run by TCRdb on the RACE reads, yielding one entry per CDR3 protein. In the table there are some 380,000 distinct CDR3 sequences, nearly 5% of which are singletons. The sample in question was whole blood, obtained in connection with sensitization to the hapten diphenylcyclopropenone (DPC). The receptors were gathered from a woman aged 45-65 years with alopecia areata. Some clones in this sample may be carry-over from other donors' samples. The CDR3 runs from the conserved cysteine through the conserved F or W. The D gene is left open where the match is weak. The size of a clone is reported for some rows only, either as once, few or many, or as a class for expanded clones.

j_call clone_size v_call d_call cdr3_nt cdr3_aa
TRBJ2-1 many TRBV11-2 TRBD2 TGTGCCAGCAGCTTAGAGCGGGGGGGCGAGCAGTTCTTC CASSLERGGEQFF
TRBJ1-2 NA TRBV15 TRBD1 TGTGCCACCAGTGCAGGGGGCTCGGATGGCTACACCTTC CATSAGGSDGYTF
TRBJ2-7 few TRBV5-1 NA TGCGCCAGCAGCTTAGGGGCAACGGACGAGCAGTACTTC CASSLGATDEQYF
TRBJ1-6 many TRBV14 NA TGTGCCAGCAGCCAACTCGGGGCTCGCGATAATTCACCCCTCCACTTT CASSQLGARDNSPLHF
TRBJ1-1 NA TRBV6-2/TRBV6-3 TRBD1 TGTGCCAGCAGTTACGCTACAGGGGCGCGGGGGAACACTGAAGCTTTCTTT CASSYATGARGNTEAFF
TRBJ2-5 many TRBV12-3/TRBV12-4 NA TGTGCCAGCAGTTATGGACTAATCCAAGAGACCCAGTACTTC CASSYGLIQETQYF
TRBJ1-5 NA TRBV30 NA TGTGCCTGGAGTGTACAGGGATCTGAGCCCCAGCATTTT CAWSVQGSEPQHF
TRBJ1-1 few TRBV6-5 NA TGTGCCAGCAACCCTCTAGGGGGATACGCTGAAGCTTTCCGCTTT CASNPLGGYAEAFRF
TRBJ2-1 many TRBV7-2 TRBD2 TGTGCCAGCAGCTTAAGCCCTAGCGGGAGGGGCTCCAATGAGCAGTTCTTC CASSLSPSGRGSNEQFF
TRBJ2-3 many TRBV7-2 NA TGTGCCAGCAGTCCCGACAGGTACTCTACAGATACGCAGTATTTT CASSPDRYSTDTQYF
TRBJ1-2 many TRBV4-1 NA TGCGCCAGCAGCCAAGTGTCTGCTAACTATGGCTACACCTTC CASSQVSANYGYTF
TRBJ1-2 many TRBV12-3/TRBV12-4 NA TGTGCCAGCAGTCCGACAGCGAACTATGGCTACACCTTC CASSPTANYGYTF
TRBJ1-2 NA TRBV4-1 TRBD1 TGCGCCAGCAGCCACGGACAGGGTGATGGCTACACCTTC CASSHGQGDGYTF
TRBJ2-3 NA TRBV3-1 NA TGTGCCAGCAGCCAGGGGAGGATGGATACTAGCACAGATACGCAGTATTTT CASSQGRMDTSTDTQYF
TRBJ2-7 many TRBV23-1 TRBD2 TGCGCCAGCAGTCAATCGGGGGAGGGAAGCGGCGAGCAGTACTTC CASSQSGEGSGEQYF
TRBJ2-3 many TRBV6-5 TRBD1 TGTGCCAGCAGTTTACTGCTCCACGGACAGGGAAGAACAGATACGCAGTATTTT CASSLLLHGQGRTDTQYF
TRBJ2-3 NA TRBV18 TRBD1 TGTGCCAGCTCACCTGACAGGGGACATACGCAGTATTTT CASSPDRGHTQYF
TRBJ2-3 many TRBV7-2 NA TGTGCCAGCAGCTCCGGACTCTTATCCGATACGCAGTATTTT CASSSGLLSDTQYF
TRBJ2-3 NA TRBV10-3 NA TGTGCCATCAGTGAGAAAGATACGCAGTATTTT CAISEKDTQYF
TRBJ1-1 few TRBV5-1 NA TGCGCCAGCAGCTTGGAGCTGGGAACCGTGAAAGGAGCTTTCTTT CASSLELGTVKGAFF
TRBJ2-6 few TRBV4-3 NA TGCGCCAGCAGCCAAGATCCCAGGGCTGGGGCCAACGTCCTGACTTTC CASSQDPRAGANVLTF
TRBJ2-3 NA TRBV5-4 NA TGTGCCAGCAGGGGAATGGGGTCAGATACGCAGTATTTT CASRGMGSDTQYF
TRBJ2-2 NA TRBV10-3 TRBD2 TGTGCCATCCCCCGGGAGCGGGGTGCCGGGGAGCTGTTTTTT CAIPRERGAGELFF
TRBJ1-1 many TRBV7-9 NA TGTGCCAGCAGCGCGGACAGCTTGAACACTGAAGCTTTCTTT CASSADSLNTEAFF
TRBJ2-3 few TRBV5-1 TRBD2 TGCGCCAGCAAGAGGAGCGGGGGAGCAACAGATACGCAGTATTTT CASKRSGGATDTQYF
TRBJ1-5 many TRBV24-1 NA TGTGCCACCAGTGATTTGGACCACAATCAGCCCCAGCATTTT CATSDLDHNQPQHF
TRBJ1-1 NA TRBV9 NA TGTGCCAGCAGCGTGGGAGGGGACGACACTGAAGCTTTCTTT CASSVGGDDTEAFF